This T cell receptor beta chain emerged from a study of spatial heterogeneity in lung cancer. Overall study results and limits: Ubiquitous expanded tumor TCRs appeared in blood more at resection than follow-up.

With 4 bases clipped from V and 3 bases from J, the junction kept 3 bases outside the gene matches. There are 14 residues in the CDR3. In regard to this clonotype: Antigen specificity is unknown.

The time point denotes: sample taken at primary tumor resection. Whole RNA was taken from tumor, nontumor lung or frozen PBMC; it was then sequenced unsorted. Individual TCR cDNA molecules each bore their own unique molecular identifier. MiXCR, run by TCRdb on the 5' RACE reads, gives a single entry per CDR3 protein. Here the sample spans 70,000 to 90,000 distinct CDR3 sequences, roughly 14% being singletons. This clonotype originated in a male donor with early-stage non-small cell lung cancer. This specimen was PBMCs, taken at surgery. V usage is TRBV12-3 or TRBV12-4 and J usage is TRBJ2-1; TRBD2 matches at 7 bases. Here the CDR3 reads CASSSGLDYNEQFF. The CDR3 nucleotides are TGTGCCAGCAGTTCCGGACTAGACTACAATGAGCAGTTCTTC.